A selection of T cell receptor beta chains follows, all from one sample in a study of patients and donors after allogeneic stem cell transplantation. MiXCR, run by TCRdb on the RT-PCR reads, gives a single entry per CDR3 protein. The data show hundreds of thousands of distinct CDR3 sequences, around 15% seen once. The sequencing sample was made of blood, either unsorted or a sorted T cell fraction (not recorded which). The receptor set was obtained from a human donor who was either an allogeneic HSCT recipient or a stem cell or donor lymphocyte infusion donor (not recorded which). It is not recorded whose cells these are; they may come from a transplant donor. The CDR3 runs from the conserved cysteine through the conserved F or W. The order of the fields is CDR3 protein, V gene, D gene, J gene, clone size. The D gene is left open where the match is weak. Only part of the rows carry a size: once, few, many, or a class if the clone is expanded.

CDR3aa: CASRAANEQYF; v_gene: TRBV5-1; d_gene: NA; j_gene: TRBJ2-7; abundance: few
CDR3aa: CASSSSQRASVETQYF; v_gene: TRBV7-3; d_gene: NA; j_gene: TRBJ2-5; abundance: once
CDR3aa: CSAPIRQGAYGYTF; v_gene: TRBV20-1; d_gene: TRBD1; j_gene: TRBJ1-2; abundance: few
CDR3aa: CAISSGGTDTQYF; v_gene: TRBV10-3; d_gene: TRBD2; j_gene: TRBJ2-3; abundance: NA
CDR3aa: CASSVGGQGNSPLHF; v_gene: TRBV9; d_gene: TRBD1; j_gene: TRBJ1-6; abundance: NA
CDR3aa: CAISEDRRTTGNSPLHF; v_gene: TRBV10-3; d_gene: NA; j_gene: TRBJ1-6; abundance: many
CDR3aa: CASSNGQGEQPQHF; v_gene: TRBV7-6; d_gene: TRBD1; j_gene: TRBJ1-5; abundance: NA
CDR3aa: CASSSQWGQGQPQHF; v_gene: TRBV5-5; d_gene: TRBD1; j_gene: TRBJ1-5; abundance: few
CDR3aa: CASSPLLREGKYNEQFF; v_gene: TRBV3-1; d_gene: TRBD2; j_gene: TRBJ2-1; abundance: NA
CDR3aa: CASSATGSVNSPLHF; v_gene: TRBV3-1; d_gene: NA; j_gene: TRBJ1-6; abundance: NA
CDR3aa: CASTEGRTTRDNEQFF; v_gene: TRBV2; d_gene: NA; j_gene: TRBJ2-1; abundance: NA
CDR3aa: CASSLDRSRKQFF; v_gene: TRBV11-3; d_gene: NA; j_gene: TRBJ2-1; abundance: many
CDR3aa: CATGGGDIQYF; v_gene: TRBV10-3; d_gene: NA; j_gene: TRBJ2-4; abundance: few
CDR3aa: CSAPRGLPIRNEQFF; v_gene: TRBV20-1; d_gene: NA; j_gene: TRBJ2-1; abundance: many
CDR3aa: CATSRDLNLFMFF; v_gene: TRBV15; d_gene: NA; j_gene: TRBJ1-4; abundance: few
CDR3aa: CASSPPIRGNEQFF; v_gene: TRBV9; d_gene: NA; j_gene: TRBJ2-1; abundance: NA
CDR3aa: CSALPGDRFSYEQYF; v_gene: TRBV20-1; d_gene: NA; j_gene: TRBJ2-7; abundance: few
CDR3aa: CASSFGRPYEQYF; v_gene: TRBV5-1; d_gene: NA; j_gene: TRBJ2-7; abundance: NA
CDR3aa: CASSLDGTSGSDEQFF; v_gene: TRBV28; d_gene: TRBD2; j_gene: TRBJ2-1; abundance: many
CDR3aa: CSVAGKLWNTEAFF; v_gene: TRBV29-1; d_gene: NA; j_gene: TRBJ1-1; abundance: NA
CDR3aa: CASSQGFWKRDSYSNQPQHF; v_gene: TRBV4-2; d_gene: TRBD1; j_gene: TRBJ1-5; abundance: many
CDR3aa: CASSYSKRNTEAFF; v_gene: TRBV6-5; d_gene: NA; j_gene: TRBJ1-1; abundance: NA
CDR3aa: CASSLAGGSQETQYF; v_gene: TRBV7-2; d_gene: TRBD2; j_gene: TRBJ2-5; abundance: many
CDR3aa: CASSPRTSGRATYNEQFF; v_gene: TRBV28; d_gene: TRBD2; j_gene: TRBJ2-1; abundance: NA